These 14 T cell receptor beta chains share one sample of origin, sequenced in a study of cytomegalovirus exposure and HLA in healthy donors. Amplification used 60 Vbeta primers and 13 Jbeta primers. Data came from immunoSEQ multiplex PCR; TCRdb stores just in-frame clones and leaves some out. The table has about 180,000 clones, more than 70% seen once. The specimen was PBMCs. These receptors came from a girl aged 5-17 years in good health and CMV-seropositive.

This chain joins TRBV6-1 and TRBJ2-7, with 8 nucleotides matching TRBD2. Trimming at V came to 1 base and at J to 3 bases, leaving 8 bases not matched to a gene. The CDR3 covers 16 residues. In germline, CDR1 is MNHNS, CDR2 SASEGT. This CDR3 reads CASSEGLGSGSYEQYF. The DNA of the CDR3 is TGTGCCAGCAGTGAAGGGCTCGGAAGCGGGAGCTACGAGCAGTACTTC.

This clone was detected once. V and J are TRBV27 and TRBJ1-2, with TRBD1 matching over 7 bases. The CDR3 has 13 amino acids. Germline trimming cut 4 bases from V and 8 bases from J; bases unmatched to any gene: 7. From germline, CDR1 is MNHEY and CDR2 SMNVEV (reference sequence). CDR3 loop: CASSSRTGNGYTF. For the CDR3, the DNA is TGTGCCAGCAGTTCACGGACAGGTAACGGCTACACCTTC.

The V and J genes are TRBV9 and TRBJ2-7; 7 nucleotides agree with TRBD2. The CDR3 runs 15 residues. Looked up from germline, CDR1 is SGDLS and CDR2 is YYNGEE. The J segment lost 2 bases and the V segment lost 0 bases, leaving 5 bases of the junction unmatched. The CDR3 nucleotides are TGTGCCAGCAGCGTAGAGGCGGGAGCGACCTACGAGCAGTACTTC. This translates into CASSVEAGATYEQYF.

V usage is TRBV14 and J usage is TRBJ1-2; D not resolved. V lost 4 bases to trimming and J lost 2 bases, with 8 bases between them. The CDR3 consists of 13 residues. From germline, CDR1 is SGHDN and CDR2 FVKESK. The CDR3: CASSRPGNYGYTF. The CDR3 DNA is TGTGCCAGCAGCCGCCCGGGGAACTATGGCTACACCTTC.

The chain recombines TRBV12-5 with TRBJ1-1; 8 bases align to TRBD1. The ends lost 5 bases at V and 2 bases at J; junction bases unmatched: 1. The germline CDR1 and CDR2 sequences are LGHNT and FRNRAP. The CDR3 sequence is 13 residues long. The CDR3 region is CASGTGGNTEAFF. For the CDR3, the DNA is TGTGCTAGTGGTACAGGGGGTAACACTGAAGCTTTCTTT.

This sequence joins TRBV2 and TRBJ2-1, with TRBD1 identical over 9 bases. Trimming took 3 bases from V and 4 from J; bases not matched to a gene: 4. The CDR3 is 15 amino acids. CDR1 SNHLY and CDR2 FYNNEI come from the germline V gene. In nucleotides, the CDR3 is TGTGCCAGCAGTGAGACAGGGGGGTCTTACAATGAGCAGTTCTTC. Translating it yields CASSETGGSYNEQFF.

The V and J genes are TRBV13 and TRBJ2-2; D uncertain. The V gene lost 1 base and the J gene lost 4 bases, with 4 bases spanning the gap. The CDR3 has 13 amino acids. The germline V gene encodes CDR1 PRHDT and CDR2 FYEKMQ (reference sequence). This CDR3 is CASSLEATGELFF. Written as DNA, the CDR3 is TGTGCCAGCAGCTTAGAAGCCACCGGGGAGCTGTTTTTT.

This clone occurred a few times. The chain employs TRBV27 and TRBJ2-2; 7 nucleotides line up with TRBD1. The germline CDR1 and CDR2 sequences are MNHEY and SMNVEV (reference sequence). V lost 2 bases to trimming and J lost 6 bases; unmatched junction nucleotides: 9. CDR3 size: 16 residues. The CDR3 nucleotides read TGTGCCAGCAGTTTACCCGACAGGGCGTCGGCCGGGGAGCTGTTTTTT. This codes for CASSLPDRASAGELFF.

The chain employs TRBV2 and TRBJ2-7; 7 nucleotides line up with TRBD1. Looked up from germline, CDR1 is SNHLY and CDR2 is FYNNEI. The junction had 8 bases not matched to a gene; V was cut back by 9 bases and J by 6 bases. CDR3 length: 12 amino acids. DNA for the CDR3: TGTGCCAGTACCGGGGACAGTATCGAGCAGTACTTC. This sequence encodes CASTGDSIEQYF.

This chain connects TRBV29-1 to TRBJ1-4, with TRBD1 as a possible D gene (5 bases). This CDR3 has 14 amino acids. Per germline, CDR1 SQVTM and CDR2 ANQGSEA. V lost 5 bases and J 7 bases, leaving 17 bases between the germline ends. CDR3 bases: TGCAGCGTTAAAGTACAGGCTTTTGGTGAAAAACTGTTTTTT. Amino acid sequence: CSVKVQAFGEKLFF. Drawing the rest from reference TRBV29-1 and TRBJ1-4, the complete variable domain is SAVISQKPSRDICQRGTSLTIQCQVDSQVTMMFWYRQQPGQSLTLIATANQGSEATYESGFVIDKFPISRPNLTFSTLTVSNMSPEDSSIYLCSVKVQAFGEKLFFGSGTQLSVL.

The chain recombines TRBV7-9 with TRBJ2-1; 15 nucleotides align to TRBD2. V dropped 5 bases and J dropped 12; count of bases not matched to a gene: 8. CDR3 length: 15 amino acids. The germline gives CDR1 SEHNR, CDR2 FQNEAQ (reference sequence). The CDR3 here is CASSPPGLAGGVQFF. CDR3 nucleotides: TGTGCCAGCAGCCCGCCGGGACTAGCGGGAGGAGTGCAGTTCTTC.

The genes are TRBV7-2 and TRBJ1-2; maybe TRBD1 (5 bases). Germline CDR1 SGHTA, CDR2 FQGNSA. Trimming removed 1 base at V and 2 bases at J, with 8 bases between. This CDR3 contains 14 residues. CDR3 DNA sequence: TGTGCCAGCAGCTTAGACCCAGGGAACTATGGCTACACCTTC. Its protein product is CASSLDPGNYGYTF. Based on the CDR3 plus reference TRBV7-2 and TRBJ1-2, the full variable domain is GAGVSQSPSNKVTEKGKDVELRCDPISGHTALYWYRQSLGQGLEFLIYFQGNSAPDKSGLPSDRFSAERTGGSVSTLTIQRTQQEDSAVYLCASSLDPGNYGYTFGSGTRLTVV.

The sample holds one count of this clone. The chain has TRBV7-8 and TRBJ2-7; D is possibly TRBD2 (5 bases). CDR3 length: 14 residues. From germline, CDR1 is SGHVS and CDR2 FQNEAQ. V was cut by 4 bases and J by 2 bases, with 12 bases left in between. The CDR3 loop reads CASSSMGDAYEQYF. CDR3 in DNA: TGTGCCAGCAGCTCGATGGGAGACGCCTACGAGCAGTACTTC.

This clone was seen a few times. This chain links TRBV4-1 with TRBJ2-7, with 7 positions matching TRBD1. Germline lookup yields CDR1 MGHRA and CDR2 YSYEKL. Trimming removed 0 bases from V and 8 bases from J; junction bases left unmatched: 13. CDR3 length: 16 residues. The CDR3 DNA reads TGCGCCAGCAGCCAAGAGTTGGCAGGGGGATACTCAAAGCAGTACTTC. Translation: CASSQELAGGYSKQYF.